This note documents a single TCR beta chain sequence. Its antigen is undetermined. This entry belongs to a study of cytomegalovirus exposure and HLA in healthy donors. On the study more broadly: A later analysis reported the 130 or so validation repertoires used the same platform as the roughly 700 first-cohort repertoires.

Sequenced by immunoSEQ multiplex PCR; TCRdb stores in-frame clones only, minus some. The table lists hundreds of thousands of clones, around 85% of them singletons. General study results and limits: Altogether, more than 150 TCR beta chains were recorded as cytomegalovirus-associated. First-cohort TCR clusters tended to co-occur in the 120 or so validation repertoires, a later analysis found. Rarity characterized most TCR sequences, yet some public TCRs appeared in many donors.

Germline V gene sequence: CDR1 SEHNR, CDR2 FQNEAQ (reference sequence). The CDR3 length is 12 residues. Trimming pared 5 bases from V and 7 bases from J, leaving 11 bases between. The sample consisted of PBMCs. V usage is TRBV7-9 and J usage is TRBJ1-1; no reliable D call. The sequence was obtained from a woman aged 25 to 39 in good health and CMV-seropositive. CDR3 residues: CASSPSGDEAFF. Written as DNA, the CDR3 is TGTGCCAGCAGCCCAAGCGGGGATGAAGCTTTCTTT.